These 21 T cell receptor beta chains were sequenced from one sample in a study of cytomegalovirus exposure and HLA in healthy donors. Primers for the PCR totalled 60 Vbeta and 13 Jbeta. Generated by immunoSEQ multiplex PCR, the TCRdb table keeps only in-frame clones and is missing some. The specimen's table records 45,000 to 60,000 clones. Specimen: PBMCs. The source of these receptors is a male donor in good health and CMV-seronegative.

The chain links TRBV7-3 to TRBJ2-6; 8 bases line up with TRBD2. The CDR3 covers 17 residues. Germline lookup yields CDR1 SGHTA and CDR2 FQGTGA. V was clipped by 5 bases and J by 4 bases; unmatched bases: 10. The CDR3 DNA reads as TGTGCCAGCAGCGCCCGGGGGGGTACGGGCGGGGCCAACGTCCTGACTTTC. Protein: CASSARGGTGGANVLTF.

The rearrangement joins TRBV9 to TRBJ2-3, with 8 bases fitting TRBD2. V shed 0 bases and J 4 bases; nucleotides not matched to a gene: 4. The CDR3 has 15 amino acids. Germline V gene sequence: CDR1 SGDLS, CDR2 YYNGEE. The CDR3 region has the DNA TGTGCCAGCAGCGTAGGATCGGGAGGGGCAGATACGCAGTATTTT. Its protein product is CASSVGSGGADTQYF.

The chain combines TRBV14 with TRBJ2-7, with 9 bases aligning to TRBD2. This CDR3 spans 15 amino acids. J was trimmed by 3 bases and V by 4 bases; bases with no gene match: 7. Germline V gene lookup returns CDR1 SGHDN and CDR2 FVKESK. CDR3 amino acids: CASSLSGSLDYEQYF. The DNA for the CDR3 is TGTGCCAGCAGCCTTAGCGGGAGTTTAGACTACGAGCAGTACTTC.

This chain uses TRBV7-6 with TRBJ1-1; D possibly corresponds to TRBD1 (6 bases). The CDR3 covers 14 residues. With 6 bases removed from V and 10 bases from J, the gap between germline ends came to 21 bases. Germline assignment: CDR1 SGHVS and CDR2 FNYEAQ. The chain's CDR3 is CASSPQGHPGGAFF. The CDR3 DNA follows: TGTGCCAGCAGTCCCCAGGGGCACCCCGGCGGAGCTTTCTTT. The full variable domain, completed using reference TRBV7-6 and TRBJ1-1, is GAGVSQSPRYKVTKRGQDVALRCDPISGHVSLYWYRQALGQGPEFLTYFNYEAQQDKSGLPNDRFSAERPEGSISTLTIQRTEQRDSAMYRCASSPQGHPGGAFFGQGTRLTVV.

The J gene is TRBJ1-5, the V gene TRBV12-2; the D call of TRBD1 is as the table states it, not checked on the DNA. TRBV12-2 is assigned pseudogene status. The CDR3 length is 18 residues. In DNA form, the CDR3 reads TGTGCAAGTCGCTTAGGGGGACAGGGTAGGGAGCGTGGTCAGCCCCAGCATTTT. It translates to CASRLGGQGRERGQPQHF.

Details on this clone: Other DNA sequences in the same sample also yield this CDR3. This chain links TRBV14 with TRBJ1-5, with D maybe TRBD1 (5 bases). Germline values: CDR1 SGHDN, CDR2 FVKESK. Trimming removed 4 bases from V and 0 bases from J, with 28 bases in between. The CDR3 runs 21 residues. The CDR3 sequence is CASSPRRSEQATGDSNQPQHF. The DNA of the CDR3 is TGTGCCAGCAGCCCCCGAAGATCCGAACAGGCCACGGGGGATAGCAATCAGCCCCAGCATTTT.

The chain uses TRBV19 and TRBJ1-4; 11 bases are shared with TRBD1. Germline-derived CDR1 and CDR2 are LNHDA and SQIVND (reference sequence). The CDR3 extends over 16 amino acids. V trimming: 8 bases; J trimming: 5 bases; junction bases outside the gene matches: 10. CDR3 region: CASAPMDRGPNEKLFF. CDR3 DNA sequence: TGTGCCAGTGCCCCGATGGACAGGGGGCCAAATGAAAAACTGTTTTTT.

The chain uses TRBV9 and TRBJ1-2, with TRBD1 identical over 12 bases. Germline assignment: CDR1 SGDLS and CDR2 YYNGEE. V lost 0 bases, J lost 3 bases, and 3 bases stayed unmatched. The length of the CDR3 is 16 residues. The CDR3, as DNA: TGTGCCAGCAGCGTAGAGGGACAGGGGGCCGACTATGGCTACACCTTC. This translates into CASSVEGQGADYGYTF.

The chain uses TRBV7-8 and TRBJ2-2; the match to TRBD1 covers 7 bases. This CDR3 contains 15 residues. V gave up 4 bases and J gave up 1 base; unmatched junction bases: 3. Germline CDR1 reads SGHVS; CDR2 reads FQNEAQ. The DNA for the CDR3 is TGTGCCAGCAGCTCCGGGACAGAGAACACCGGGGAGCTGTTTTTT. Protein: CASSSGTENTGELFF.

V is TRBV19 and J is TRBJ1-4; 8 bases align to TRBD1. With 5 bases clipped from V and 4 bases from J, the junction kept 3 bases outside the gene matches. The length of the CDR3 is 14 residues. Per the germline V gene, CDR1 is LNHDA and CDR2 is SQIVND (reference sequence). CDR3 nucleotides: TGTGCCAGTAGTTCAACAGGGGGTAATGAAAAACTGTTTTTT. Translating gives CASSSTGGNEKLFF. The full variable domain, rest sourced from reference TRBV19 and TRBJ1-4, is DGGITQSPKYLFRKEGQNVTLSCEQNLNHDAMYWYRQDPGQGLRLIYYSQIVNDFQKGDIAEGYSVSREKKESFPLTVTSAQKNPTAFYLCASSSTGGNEKLFFGSGTQLSVL.

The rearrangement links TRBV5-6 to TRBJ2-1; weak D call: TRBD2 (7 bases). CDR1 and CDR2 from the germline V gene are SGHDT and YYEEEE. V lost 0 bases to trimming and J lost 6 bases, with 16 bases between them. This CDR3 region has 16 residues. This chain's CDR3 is CASSLVGQGGGNEQFF. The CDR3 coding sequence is TGTGCCAGCAGCTTGGTGGGGCAGGGAGGGGGCAATGAGCAGTTCTTC.

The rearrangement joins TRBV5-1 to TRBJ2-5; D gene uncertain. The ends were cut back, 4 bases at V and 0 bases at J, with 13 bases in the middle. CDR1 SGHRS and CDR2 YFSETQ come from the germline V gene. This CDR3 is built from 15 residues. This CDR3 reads CASSARPQHQETQYF. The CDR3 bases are TGCGCCAGCAGCGCAAGGCCACAGCACCAAGAGACCCAGTACTTC.

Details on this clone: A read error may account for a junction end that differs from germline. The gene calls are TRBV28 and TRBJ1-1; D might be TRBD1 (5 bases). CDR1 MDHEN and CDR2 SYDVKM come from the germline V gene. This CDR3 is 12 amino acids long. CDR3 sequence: CASSFGLGEDFF. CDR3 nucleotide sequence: TGTGCCAGCAGTTTCGGGCTAGGGGAAGATTTCTTT. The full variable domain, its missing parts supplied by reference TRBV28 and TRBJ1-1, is DVKVTQSSRYLVKRTGEKVFLECVQDMDHENMFWYRQDPGLGLRLIYFSYDVKMKEKGDIPEGYSVSREKKERFSLILESASTNQTSMYLCASSFGLGEDFFGQGTRLTVV.

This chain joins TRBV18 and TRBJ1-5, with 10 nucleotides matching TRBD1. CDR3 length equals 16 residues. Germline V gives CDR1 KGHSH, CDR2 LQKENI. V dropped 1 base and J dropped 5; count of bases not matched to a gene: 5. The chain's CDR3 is CASSPRDRGPDQPQHF. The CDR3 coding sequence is TGTGCCAGCTCACCACGGGACAGGGGTCCCGATCAGCCCCAGCATTTT.

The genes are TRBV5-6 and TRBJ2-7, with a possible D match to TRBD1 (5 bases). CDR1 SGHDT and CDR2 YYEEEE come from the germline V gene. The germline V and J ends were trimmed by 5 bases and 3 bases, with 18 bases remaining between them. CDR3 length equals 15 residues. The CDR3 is CASSSTGLGFYEQYF. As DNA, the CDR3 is TGTGCCAGCAGTTCTACAGGTCTAGGTTTCTACGAGCAGTACTTC.

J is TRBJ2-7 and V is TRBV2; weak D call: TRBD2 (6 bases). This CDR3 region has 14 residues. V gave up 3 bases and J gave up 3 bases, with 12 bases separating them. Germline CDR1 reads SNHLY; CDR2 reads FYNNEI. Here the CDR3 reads CASSEGSGVYEQYF. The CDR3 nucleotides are TGTGCCAGCAGTGAGGGTAGCGGTGTCTACGAGCAGTACTTC.

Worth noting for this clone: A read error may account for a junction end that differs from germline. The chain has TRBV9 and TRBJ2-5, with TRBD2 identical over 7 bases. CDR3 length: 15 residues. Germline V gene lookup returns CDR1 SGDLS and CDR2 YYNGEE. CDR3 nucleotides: TGTGCCAGCAGCGTAGCTACATTAGGGCGGGAGAACCAGTACTTC. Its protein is CASSVATLGRENQYF.

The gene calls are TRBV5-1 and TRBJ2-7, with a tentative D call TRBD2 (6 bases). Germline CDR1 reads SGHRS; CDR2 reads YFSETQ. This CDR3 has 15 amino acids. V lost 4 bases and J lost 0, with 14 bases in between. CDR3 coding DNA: TGCGCCAGCAGCGCGGGACCGTCTAGCTCCTACGAGCAGTACTTC. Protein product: CASSAGPSSSYEQYF.

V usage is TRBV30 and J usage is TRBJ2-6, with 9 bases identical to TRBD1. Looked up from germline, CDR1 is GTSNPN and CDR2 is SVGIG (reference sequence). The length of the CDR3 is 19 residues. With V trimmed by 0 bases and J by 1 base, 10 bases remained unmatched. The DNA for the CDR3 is TGTGCCTGGAGTGTTTTAGGGGACAGGGACTCGTCTGGGGCCAACGTCCTGACTTTC. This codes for CAWSVLGDRDSSGANVLTF.

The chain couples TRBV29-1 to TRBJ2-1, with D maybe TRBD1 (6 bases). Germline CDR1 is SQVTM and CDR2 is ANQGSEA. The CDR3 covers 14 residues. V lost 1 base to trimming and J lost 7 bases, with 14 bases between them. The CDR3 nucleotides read TGCAGCGTTGAAGGGCAGGGGATTTGGAATGAGCAGTTCTTC. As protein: CSVEGQGIWNEQFF.

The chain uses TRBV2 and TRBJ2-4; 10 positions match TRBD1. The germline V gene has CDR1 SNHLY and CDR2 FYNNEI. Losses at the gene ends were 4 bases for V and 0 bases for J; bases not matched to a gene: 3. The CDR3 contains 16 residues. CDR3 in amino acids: CASSGDRGRAKNIQYF. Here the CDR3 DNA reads TGTGCCAGCAGTGGGGACAGGGGAAGAGCCAAAAACATTCAGTACTTC. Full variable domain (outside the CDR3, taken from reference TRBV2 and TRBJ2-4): EPEVTQTPSHQVTQMGQEVILRCVPISNHLYFYWYRQILGQKVEFLVSFYNNEISEKSEIFDDQFSVERPDGSNFTLKIRSTKLEDSAMYFCASSGDRGRAKNIQYFGAGTRLSVL.